The 27 T cell receptor beta chains presented below share a single source sample, sequenced in a study of patients and donors after allogeneic stem cell transplantation. Each CDR3 protein is one row after TCRdb ran MiXCR on the RT-PCR reads. The data show 190,000 or so distinct CDR3 sequences, roughly 40% seen once. Sequences were obtained from blood, either unsorted or a sorted T cell fraction (not recorded which). These receptors were obtained from a human donor who was either an allogeneic HSCT recipient or a stem cell or donor lymphocyte infusion donor (not recorded which). It is not recorded whose cells these are; they may come from a transplant donor.

The rearrangement joins TRBV20-1 to TRBJ1-1; 8 bases are a match to TRBD1. The trim removed 6 bases at V and 0 bases at J, leaving 3 bases unmatched. The V gene's germline CDR1 is DFQATT and CDR2 SNEGSKA (reference sequence). The length of the CDR3 is 13 residues. CDR3 in amino acids: CSALGQVNTEAFF. The CDR3 coding sequence is TGCAGTGCATTGGGACAGGTGAACACTGAAGCTTTCTTT.

The genes are TRBV12-3 or TRBV12-4 and TRBJ1-5, with 8 nucleotides matching TRBD1. CDR3 length equals 19 residues. Trimming at V came to 1 base and at J to 0 bases, leaving 11 bases not matched to a gene. The CDR3 DNA sequence: TGTGCCAGCAGTTTAGGCCAGGGGGCCTTAACCTATAGCAATCAGCCCCAGCATTTT. This codes for CASSLGQGALTYSNQPQHF.

This CDR3 reads CASSHGQPNTEAFF. The CDR3 coding sequence is TGTGCCAGCAGCCACGGACAGCCGAACACTGAAGCTTTCTTT. The V call is TRBV6-5, the J call TRBJ1-1, with D possibly matching TRBD1 (6 bases). V dropped 6 bases and J dropped 1 base, with 12 bases sitting between them. The CDR3 loop spans 14 amino acids. Germline CDR1 reads MNHEY; CDR2 reads SVGAGI.

V and J are TRBV7-9 and TRBJ2-1, with 10 bases matching TRBD2. With 5 bases clipped from V and 3 bases from J, the junction kept 7 bases outside the gene matches. This CDR3 region has 16 residues. Germline loops: CDR1 SEHNR, CDR2 FQNEAQ (reference sequence). Here the CDR3 DNA reads TGTGCCAGCAGCCTCCCTAGCGGGAGTATCTACAATGAGCAGTTCTTC. The encoded protein is CASSLPSGSIYNEQFF. Combining the CDR3 with reference TRBV7-9 and TRBJ2-1 gives the whole variable domain DTGVSQNPRHKITKRGQNVTFRCDPISEHNRLYWYRQTLGQGPEFLTYFQNEAQLEKSRLLSDRFSAERPKGSFSTLEIQRTEQGDSAMYLCASSLPSGSIYNEQFFGPGTRLTVL.

This clonotype was detected only a few times. The chain carries TRBV9 and TRBJ1-2; TRBD1 might be the D (5 bases). Trimming left V 4 bases short and J 0 bases short, with 16 bases between. Germline V gene sequence: CDR1 SGDLS, CDR2 YYNGEE. The CDR3 runs 16 residues. The CDR3 loop reads CASSPGGGIANYGYTF. CDR3 in DNA: TGTGCCAGCAGCCCGGGCGGGGGAATCGCTAACTATGGCTACACCTTC.

The V gene is TRBV12-3 or TRBV12-4, the J gene TRBJ1-5; possibly TRBD1 for D (5 bases). Trimming pared 3 bases from V and 4 bases from J, leaving 10 bases between. There are 14 residues in the CDR3. CDR3 nucleotides: TGTGCCAGCAGTTTGGGGCAGCCAAATCAGCCCCAGCATTTT. The encoded protein is CASSLGQPNQPQHF.

About this clonotype: Since no conserved phenylalanine or tryptophan closes the CDR3, a read error is the likely cause. The rearrangement joins TRBV9 to TRBJ1-1; D ambiguous. The CDR3 is 11 residues long. Trimming cost V 2 bases and J 3 bases, with 2 bases left between them. Germline CDR1 reads SGDLS; CDR2 reads YYNGEE. The CDR3 DNA reads TGTGCCAGCAGCGTCGACACTGAAGCTTTCTCT. The encoded protein is CASSVDTEAFS.

V gene TRBV5-4 combines with J gene TRBJ1-1, with TRBD1 matching 7 bases. Germline CDR1 and CDR2: SGHNT and YYREEE (reference sequence). With V trimmed by 4 bases and J by 0 bases, 6 bases remained unmatched. The CDR3 has 15 residues. CDR3 DNA sequence: TGTGCCAGCAGCCCACTGACAGGGTTGAACACTGAAGCTTTCTTT. Encoded protein: CASSPLTGLNTEAFF.

V is TRBV27 and J is TRBJ2-7; 12 bases fit TRBD2. The CDR3 loop spans 15 amino acids. Germline values: CDR1 MNHEY, CDR2 SMNVEV (reference sequence). J gave up 1 base and V 2 bases, and 0 bases lay outside the gene matches. The CDR3 sequence: CASSLTSGRSYEQYF. In DNA form, the CDR3 reads TGTGCCAGCAGTTTAACTAGCGGGAGGTCCTACGAGCAGTACTTC.

This clonotype was observed a few times. This chain uses TRBV12-3 or TRBV12-4 with TRBJ1-2, with a possible D match to TRBD1 (5 bases). This CDR3 region has 13 residues. Trimming took 5 bases from V and 0 from J, leaving 7 bases between them. CDR3 residues: CASSETANYGYTF. CDR3 sequence (DNA): TGTGCCAGCAGTGAGACAGCTAACTATGGCTACACCTTC.

In this sample, this clonotype turned up a few times. The rearrangement uses TRBV4-3 and TRBJ1-1; no clear D gene. Deletions cut 0 bases from V and 3 bases from J, with 11 bases between. CDR3 length equals 15 residues. CDR1 is LGHNA and CDR2 is YSLEER in the germline V gene. CDR3 nucleotides: TGCGCCAGCAGCCAAGAAGTGGGATCTGACACTGAAGCTTTCTTT. Its protein is CASSQEVGSDTEAFF.

The J gene is TRBJ2-1, the V gene TRBV5-1; D gene uncertain. Germline V gene lookup returns CDR1 SGHRS and CDR2 YFSETQ. V dropped 5 bases and J dropped 1 base, with 10 bases sitting between them. The CDR3 sequence is 14 residues long. The CDR3 DNA sequence: TGCGCCAGCAGGGATTTACGGTCCTACAATGAGCAGTTCTTC. This codes for CASRDLRSYNEQFF.

A few counts support this clonotype. CDR3 protein: CASSTPWTTEAFF. CDR3 in DNA: TGTGCCAGCAGCACACCTTGGACTACTGAAGCTTTCTTT. The chain couples TRBV21-1 to TRBJ1-1. TRBV21-1 is flagged as a pseudogene. This CDR3 contains 13 residues.

CDR3 in DNA: TGTGCCAGCAGCCAAGATGGAGTAACCGGGGAGCTGTTTTTT. It specifies CASSQDGVTGELFF. This chain connects TRBV3-1 to TRBJ2-2; D is ambiguous. The CDR3 sequence is 14 residues long. CDR1 LGHDT and CDR2 YNNKEL come from the germline V gene (reference sequence). The V end was cut by 0 bases, the J end by 5 bases, with 7 bases between.

This chain connects TRBV25-1 to TRBJ2-1; maybe TRBD2 (5 bases). Per germline, CDR1 MGHDK and CDR2 SYGVNS. CDR3 size: 11 residues. V was clipped by 2 bases and J by 12 bases, with 8 bases between them. The CDR3 DNA is TGTGCCAGCAGTGAAGATACTAGGCAGTTCTTC. This translates into CASSEDTRQFF.

This clonotype was picked up one time. V and J are TRBV18 and TRBJ1-5, with TRBD1 matching 9 bases. V dropped 2 bases and J dropped 7; count of bases not matched to a gene: 3. Looked up from germline, CDR1 is KGHSH and CDR2 is LQKENI. The CDR3 has 14 residues. CDR3: CASSPGQGSQPQHF. In DNA form, the CDR3 reads TGTGCCAGCTCACCAGGACAGGGGAGCCAGCCCCAGCATTTT. Drawing the rest from reference TRBV18 and TRBJ1-5, the complete variable domain is NAGVMQNPRHLVRRRGQEARLRCSPMKGHSHVYWYRQLPEEGLKFMVYLQKENIIDESGMPKERFSAEFPKEGPSILRIQQVVRGDSAAYFCASSPGQGSQPQHFGDGTRLSIL.

This rearrangement joins TRBV7-9 to TRBJ1-1; D is unresolved. Germline V lookup: CDR1 SEHNR, CDR2 FQNEAQ (reference sequence). There are 14 residues in the CDR3. V shed 5 bases and J shed 0 bases, with 10 bases lying between them. CDR3 protein: CASSPTAMNTEAFF. The DNA of the CDR3 is TGTGCCAGCAGCCCCACTGCTATGAACACTGAAGCTTTCTTT.

CDR3 sequence (DNA): TGTGCCAGCAGTTACGCTCAACTAGAGGGCGGGGAGCTGTTTTTT. Amino acid sequence: CASSYAQLEGGELFF. The chain has TRBV6-5 and TRBJ2-2, with D possibly TRBD2 on 5 matching bases. Trimming took off 2 bases at V and 7 bases at J, with 14 bases between the two ends. The germline CDR1 and CDR2 sequences are MNHEY and SVGAGI. The CDR3 is made up of 15 amino acids.

The V call is TRBV5-1, the J call TRBJ2-1; D gene ambiguous. Germline V gives CDR1 SGHRS, CDR2 YFSETQ. This CDR3 has 13 amino acids. V was clipped by 1 base and J by 9 bases, with 11 bases between them. CDR3 in DNA: TGCGCCAGCAGCTTGCCTAGAATTGCTGAGCAGTTCTTC. Translated: CASSLPRIAEQFF.

The chain couples TRBV5-1 to TRBJ1-1, with TRBD1 identical over 12 bases. The V gene end was trimmed by 3 bases and the J gene end by 4 bases; junction bases not matched to a gene: 4. Germline-derived CDR1 and CDR2 are SGHRS and YFSETQ. CDR3 length equals 15 residues. The CDR3 loop is CASSSGQGASTEAFF. As DNA, the CDR3 is TGCGCCAGCAGCTCGGGACAGGGGGCGAGCACTGAAGCTTTCTTT.

This clonotype was seen more than once but under ten times. The chain links TRBV29-1 to TRBJ1-1; the D gene is possibly TRBD1 (5 bases). V lost 4 bases to trimming and J lost 0 bases, with 9 bases between them. CDR3 length: 13 amino acids. Germline V lookup: CDR1 SQVTM, CDR2 ANQGSEA. CDR3 DNA: TGCAGCGTTGGTTGGGGCCTGAACACTGAAGCTTTCTTT. It translates to CSVGWGLNTEAFF.

The chain recombines TRBV7-8 with TRBJ2-1; perhaps TRBD1 as D (6 bases). CDR1 SGHVS and CDR2 FQNEAQ come from the germline V gene. Trimming removed 4 bases at V and 0 bases at J, with 13 bases between. CDR3 length: 16 amino acids. Written as DNA, the CDR3 is TGTGCCAGCAGCTCCCCGACAGGCTACTCCTACAATGAGCAGTTCTTC. Encoded protein: CASSSPTGYSYNEQFF.

The chain is built from TRBV7-9 and TRBJ1-4; D possibly corresponds to TRBD1 (5 bases). Germline-derived CDR1 and CDR2 are SEHNR and FQNEAQ (reference sequence). The V gene lost 5 bases and the J gene lost 7 bases, with 17 bases spanning the gap. CDR3 length equals 15 residues. The CDR3 protein is CASSPDPGRLEKLFF. The CDR3 coding sequence is TGTGCCAGCAGCCCCGACCCGGGACGGCTTGAAAAACTGTTTTTT.

The chain has TRBV28 and TRBJ2-4; D is possibly TRBD1 (6 bases). CDR3 length equals 12 residues. Trimming left V 7 bases short and J 8 bases short, with 12 bases between. Germline V gene data show CDR1 as MDHEN and CDR2 as SYDVKM. CDR3 sequence: CASTAEGDIQYF. CDR3 nucleotide sequence: TGTGCCAGCACCGCTGAGGGGGACATTCAGTACTTC.

The chain combines TRBV6-2 or TRBV6-3 with TRBJ2-7, with 9 bases that match TRBD2. V was clipped by 4 bases and J by 5 bases; unmatched bases: 9. From germline, CDR1 is MNHEY and CDR2 SVGEGT. CDR3 length equals 15 residues. The CDR3 sequence is CASSFSGLARNEQYF. CDR3 DNA sequence: TGTGCCAGCAGTTTCTCCGGACTAGCGAGAAACGAGCAGTACTTC.

The gene calls are TRBV10-3 and TRBJ1-2; D remains ambiguous. CDR3 length: 13 amino acids. V lost 3 bases and J 0 bases, leaving 5 bases between the germline ends. Looked up from germline, CDR1 is ENHRY and CDR2 is SYGVKD. CDR3 amino acids: CAISDSANYGYTF. The CDR3 coding sequence is TGTGCCATCAGTGATAGTGCTAACTATGGCTACACCTTC.

The rearrangement joins TRBV6-2 or TRBV6-3 to TRBJ1-2; no clear D gene. V was pared by 7 bases and J by 4 bases, with 13 bases between. Germline lookup yields CDR1 MNHEY and CDR2 SVGEGT. The CDR3 is 13 amino acids. The CDR3 DNA sequence: TGTGCCAGCACCCCCGACGGTTTCTATGGCTACACCTTC. The encoded protein is CASTPDGFYGYTF.